This T cell receptor (beta chain) was recovered during a study of regulatory T cells in long-lasting Graves disease. The CDR3 has 14 residues. CDR1 MNHNS and CDR2 SASEGT come from the germline V gene. V was shortened by 4 bases and J by 3 bases, with 12 bases between the two germline ends. To make TCR beta libraries, researchers used iRepertoire HTBI primers and Arm-PCR of CDR3 regions. Each CDR3 protein gets one entry after TCRdb re-called the multiplex PCR reads with MiXCR. The sample consists of approximately 470,000 distinct CDR3 sequences, less than 25% of them appearing once. This clonotype turned up a few times. Regarding time point: persistent/refractory GD, antithyroid drugs over 5 years with positive TRAb. With RNA extracted from PBMCs as input, the TCR library was made.

This sample comprised peripheral blood mononuclear cells (PBMCs), obtained when the disease was refractory, from a patient treated with antithyroid drugs. The TCR originated in a female donor with Graves disease. This sequence joins TRBV6-1 and TRBJ1-1; possibly TRBD1 for D (5 bases). As DNA, the CDR3 is TGTGCCAGCAGTGCGTCGGCGGGGGACACTGAAGCTTTCTTT. It codes for CASSASAGDTEAFF.